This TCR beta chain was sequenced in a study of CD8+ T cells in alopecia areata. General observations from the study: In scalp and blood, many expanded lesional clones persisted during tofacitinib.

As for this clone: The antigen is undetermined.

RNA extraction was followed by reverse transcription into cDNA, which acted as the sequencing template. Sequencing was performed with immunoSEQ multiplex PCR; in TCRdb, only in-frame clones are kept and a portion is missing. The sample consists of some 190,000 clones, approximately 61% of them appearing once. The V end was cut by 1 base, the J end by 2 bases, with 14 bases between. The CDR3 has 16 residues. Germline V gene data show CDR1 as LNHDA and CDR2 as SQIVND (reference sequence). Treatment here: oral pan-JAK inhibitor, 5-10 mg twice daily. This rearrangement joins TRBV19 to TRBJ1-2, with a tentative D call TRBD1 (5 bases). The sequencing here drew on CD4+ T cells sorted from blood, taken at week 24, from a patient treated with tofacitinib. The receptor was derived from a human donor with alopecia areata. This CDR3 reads CASSIVGSRQNYGYTF. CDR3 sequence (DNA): TGTGCCAGTAGTATAGTCGGGTCAAGACAGAACTATGGCTACACCTTC.